This is a list of T cell receptor beta chains from one sample in a study of blood T cell repertoires in COVID-19. TCRdb's table, derived via immunoSEQ multiplex PCR, lists solely in-frame clones and lacks some. Of around 75,000 clones in the sample, about 88% were seen once. The sample comprised peripheral blood. The source is a human donor in a cohort sampled during active COVID-19. The CDR3 runs from the conserved cysteine through the conserved F or W. D genes are given only for firm matches. Rows give clone size only sometimes, using once, few, many, or a class for an expanded clone.

TRBJ2-3	TRBD2	-	TRBV6-5	TGTGCCAGCCAAAGGCTAGCGGGGCGGGATACGCAGTATTTT	CASQRLAGRDTQYF
TRBJ2-7	TRBD2	few	TRBV6-2/TRBV6-3	TGTGCCAGCAGTTACGACAGTAGCGGGAGTGACGAGCAGTACTTC	CASSYDSSGSDEQYF
TRBJ2-2	TRBD1	-	TRBV9	TGTGCCAGCAGCGTAGATCTGGGACAGAACTGGCAGGCCGGGGAGCTGTTTTTT	CASSVDLGQNWQAGELFF
TRBJ2-3	-	-	TRBV5-6	TGTGCCAGCAGCTGGGGGGCGGGGGCCACAGATACGCAGTATTTT	CASSWGAGATDTQYF
TRBJ2-5	-	-	TRBV28	TGTGCCAGCAGTTTATGGCAGCAAGAGACCCAGTACTTC	CASSLWQQETQYF
TRBJ1-1	-	-	TRBV5-1	TGCGCCAGCAGACTTGCTCAGATACAGGGATCTCGCACTGAAGCTTTCTTT	CASRLAQIQGSRTEAFF
TRBJ2-7	-	-	TRBV5-8	TGTGCCAGCAGCTTGATAAGCGGGTTCGAGCAGTACTTC	CASSLISGFEQYF
TRBJ2-2	-	-	TRBV3-1/TRBV3-2	TGTGCCAGCAGCCAGTATGACAGCAACACCGGGGAGCTGTTTTTT	CASSQYDSNTGELFF
TRBJ1-1	-	-	TRBV7-6	TGTGCCAGCAGCTTATCGAGCTACGGGCAGGGCATGAACACTGAAGCTTTCTTT	CASSLSSYGQGMNTEAFF
TRBJ1-1	TRBD1	few	TRBV10-3	TGTGCCATCAGAGGGACAGCGAACACTGAAGCTTTCTTT	CAIRGTANTEAFF
TRBJ2-4	TRBD1	-	TRBV7-2	TGTGCCAGCAGCTTTACCCTGACAGGGGCAAACATTCAGTACTTC	CASSFTLTGANIQYF
TRBJ1-1	-	-	TRBV5-1	TGCGCCAGCAGTGCGGCAGCCCTTTACACTGAAGCTTTCTTT	CASSAAALYTEAFF
TRBJ2-3	TRBD2	-	TRBV6-6	TGTGCCAGCAGTCCACCGACTAGCGGGAGCACAGATACGCAGTATTTT	CASSPPTSGSTDTQYF
TRBJ2-3	-	-	TRBV10-3	TGTGCCATCAGTGGTCAGACAGATACGCAGTATTTT	CAISGQTDTQYF
TRBJ1-2	-	-	TRBV2	TGTGCCACCTCCGAAACTACCTATGGCTACACCTTC	CATSETTYGYTF
TRBJ1-2	-	-	TRBV15	TGTGCCACCAGCCCACCCTACAGTACTTACAGCTATGGCTACACCTTC	CATSPPYSTYSYGYTF
TRBJ1-4	TRBD1	-	TRBV7-9	TGTGCCAGCATGCCGGGACAGGGGAGTCAACTGTTTTTT	CASMPGQGSQLFF
TRBJ1-1	TRBD1	-	TRBV5-1	TGCGCCAGCAGCTTGGGGACAGGAGGATTCATGAACACTGAAGCTTTCTTT	CASSLGTGGFMNTEAFF
TRBJ1-6	TRBD1	-	TRBV5-1	TGCGCCAGCAGCCTCGACAGGGGTAGTAATTCACCCCTCCACTTT	CASSLDRGSNSPLHF
TRBJ2-5	TRBD1	-	TRBV6-6	TGTGCCAGCAGTACCCTCGGGACAGCTCGAGAGACCCAGTACTTC	CASSTLGTARETQYF
TRBJ2-1	-	-	TRBV7-9	TGTGCCAGCAGCTTATACCCCCGTGAGATAGCGGAGAGCAATGAGCAGTTCTTC	CASSLYPREIAESNEQFF
TRBJ2-1	-	-	TRBV7-9	TGTGCCAGCAGCTTGGAGACAGGTTTCCATGAGCAGTTCTTC	CASSLETGFHEQFF
TRBJ1-3	-	once	TRBV5-6	TGTGCCAGCAGCTCCGGGGGATACTCTGGAAACACCATATATTTT	CASSSGGYSGNTIYF
TRBJ2-2	-	once	TRBV19	TGTGCCAGTAGTATAGAGGGACAACCTACCGGGGAGCTGTTTTTT	CASSIEGQPTGELFF
TRBJ2-3	-	once	TRBV6-1	TGTGCCAGCAGTGACCTTAGGGGCAGCACAGATACGCAGTATTTT	CASSDLRGSTDTQYF
TRBJ2-1	TRBD2	-	TRBV27	TGTGCCAGCAGTCCCCGGACTAGCGGAGAAGGGCAGTTCTTC	CASSPRTSGEGQFF
TRBJ2-1	TRBD2	-	TRBV19	TGTGCCAGTACCCTATGGGGAGGGAGCTCCTACAATGAGCAGTTCTTC	CASTLWGGSSYNEQFF
TRBJ2-1	-	-	TRBV24-1	TGTGCCACCAGTGATTCGGCTGCCCCCAGGGTCAATGAGCAGTTCTTC	CATSDSAAPRVNEQFF
TRBJ1-5	TRBD1	-	TRBV19	TGTGCCAGTAGTTTCGGACAGGGCAATCAGCCCCAGCATTTT	CASSFGQGNQPQHF
TRBJ1-1	-	few	TRBV5-6	TGTGCCAGCAGCTTGTTAAAGAACACTGAAGCTTTCTTT	CASSLLKNTEAFF
TRBJ2-7	-	-	TRBV2	TGTGCCAGCAGGAGAGAGTTCATCTCCTACGAGCAGTACTTC	CASRREFISYEQYF
TRBJ2-7	-	-	TRBV5-4	TGTGCCAGCAGCGTGCAGCAGGGAGGAGGCGAGCAGTACTTC	CASSVQQGGGEQYF
TRBJ2-3	-	-	TRBV30	TGTGCCTGGAGTCGGAGGAGCACAGATACGCAGTATTTT	CAWSRRSTDTQYF
TRBJ2-7	TRBD1	-	TRBV30	TGTGCCTGGTCGGACAGGCGGATGTGCGAGCAGTACTTC	CAWSDRRMCEQYF
TRBJ1-5	-	few	TRBV2	TGTGCCAGCAGTGAATTCGCGGGGCCTAGAAGCAATCAGCCCCAGCATTTT	CASSEFAGPRSNQPQHF
TRBJ2-7	-	-	TRBV7-9	TGTGCCAGCAGCCACACACCAAAACAGGGTCTCCCTCGAGAGCAGTACTTC	CASSHTPKQGLPREQYF
TRBJ2-1	TRBD2	-	TRBV11-3	TGTGCCAGCAGCCTTACCGGGACTAGCCCCTACAATGAGCAGTTCTTC	CASSLTGTSPYNEQFF
TRBJ2-3	-	-	TRBV28	TGTGCCAGCAGTTTCCCGGCCGAGGGGGCAGATACGCAGTATTTT	CASSFPAEGADTQYF
TRBJ2-3	TRBD2	-	TRBV13	TGTGCCAGCAGCTCGAGGAGCGGGAGGGCCAACATAGATACGCAGTATTTT	CASSSRSGRANIDTQYF
TRBJ2-7	-	-	TRBV27	TGTGCCAGCAGGACAAGAGGGGGTGAAAGCTACGAGCAGTACTTC	CASRTRGGESYEQYF
TRBJ1-1	-	-	TRBV12-3/TRBV12-4	TGTGCCAGCAGTTTGGAGAGAGACACTGAAGCTTTCTTT	CASSLERDTEAFF
TRBJ2-3	TRBD1	once	TRBV10-3	TGTGCCATCAGTGCAGGGGGAGATACGCAGTATTTT	CAISAGGDTQYF